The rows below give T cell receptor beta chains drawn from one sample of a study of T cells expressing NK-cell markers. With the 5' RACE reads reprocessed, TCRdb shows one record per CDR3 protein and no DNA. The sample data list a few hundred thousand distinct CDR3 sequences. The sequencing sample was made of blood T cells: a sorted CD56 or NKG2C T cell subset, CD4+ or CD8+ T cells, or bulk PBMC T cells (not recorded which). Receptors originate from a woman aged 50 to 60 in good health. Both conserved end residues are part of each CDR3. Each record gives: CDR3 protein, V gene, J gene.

CATGRGQQPQHF,TRBV12-3/TRBV12-4,TRBJ1-5
CASSRSGSSGNTIYF,TRBV4-1,TRBJ1-3
CASSHHGVRGAINEQFF,TRBV14,TRBJ2-1
CASSSRLFADTQYF,TRBV7-8,TRBJ2-3
CSARDGASGWLGTQYF,TRBV20-1,TRBJ2-5
CASSLQTGSTGELFF,TRBV5-1,TRBJ2-2
CASSPDRVFTGELFF,TRBV7-7,TRBJ2-2
CASSLVSPGNQPQHF,TRBV28,TRBJ1-5
CSDQGTRPGVAFF,TRBV29-1,TRBJ1-1
CAISGRGDRAVQETQYF,TRBV10-3,TRBJ2-5
CASSKDGGAPQETQYF,TRBV21-1,TRBJ2-5
CASLTGTGSYEQYF,TRBV21-1,TRBJ2-7
CASTRGAGANVLTF,TRBV12-3/TRBV12-4,TRBJ2-6
CASSRTSSLEQYF,TRBV12-3/TRBV12-4,TRBJ2-7
CSARDTSGRARDTQYF,TRBV20-1,TRBJ2-3
CASSDIRNIQYF,TRBV6-1,TRBJ2-4
CASSGRGGYEQYF,TRBV10-3,TRBJ2-7
CASSLALQGAGAFF,TRBV11-3,TRBJ1-1
CASSLTGGRAGGTGELFF,TRBV12-3/TRBV12-4,TRBJ2-2
CASSPPRTSQETQYF,TRBV18,TRBJ2-5
CATLAGVSYNEQFF,TRBV27,TRBJ2-1
CSARDQWRNTGELFF,TRBV20-1,TRBJ2-2
CASSPRAGGVHEQFF,TRBV18,TRBJ2-1
CASSQAAGGNNEQFF,TRBV14,TRBJ2-1
CASSLDPRGWLSGKNIQYF,TRBV11-2,TRBJ2-4
CASSSTGSGKPGELFF,TRBV5-6,TRBJ2-2
CATSDRASKKHEQYF,TRBV24-1,TRBJ2-7
CSVANPKTGGGTDTQYF,TRBV29-1,TRBJ2-3
CASSQTLGGGNNEQFF,TRBV4-2,TRBJ2-1
CASSLGGDGRTQPQHF,TRBV12-3/TRBV12-4,TRBJ1-5
CSVAELYEQFF,TRBV29-1,TRBJ2-1
CASRLFSGGPSGTQYF,TRBV6-5,TRBJ2-3
CASNLRGDNTGELFF,TRBV19,TRBJ2-2
CATSVSGGNNEQFF,TRBV24-1,TRBJ2-1
CASGPGHQKETQYF,TRBV3-1,TRBJ2-5
CASSRNSKGGEQFF,TRBV14,TRBJ2-1
CASSFGLAGGHGELFF,TRBV12-3/TRBV12-4,TRBJ2-2
CSASLGGSDGYTF,TRBV20-1,TRBJ1-2
CASSLGLRESSYNEQFF,TRBV11-3,TRBJ2-1
CASSQPSSGSYEQYF,TRBV3-1,TRBJ2-7
CASSWGSGGYTF,TRBV6-1,TRBJ1-2
CASGRRGASTDTQYF,TRBV19,TRBJ2-3
CASSSPERSSMETQYF,TRBV7-9,TRBJ2-5
CASSGGYGYTF,TRBV28,TRBJ1-2
CSALTEGSGELFF,TRBV29-1,TRBJ2-2
CASSLDLGSSEQFF,TRBV7-9,TRBJ2-1
CASSGLAVLEQFF,TRBV6-6,TRBJ2-1
CASSPGLLGTDTQYF,TRBV5-1,TRBJ2-3
CSASSLAGGRETQYF,TRBV20-1,TRBJ2-5
CASSLETTDTQYF,TRBV5-4,TRBJ2-3
CASSLFSGELFF,TRBV7-3,TRBJ2-2
CASSQWGAAEKLFF,TRBV3-1,TRBJ1-4